The 17 T cell receptor beta chains below were found in one sample sequenced in a study of T cell responses to AZD1222 COVID-19 vaccine. The assay was immunoSEQ multiplex PCR, and TCRdb's table has in-frame clones only and misses some. The table lists about 140,000 clones, roughly 90% of them singletons. The sample in question was peripheral blood, obtained on day 0 of AZD1222 vaccination. The receptors here all came from an adult in good health.

The rearrangement uses TRBV10-3 and TRBJ2-5; TRBD2 matches at 8 bases. The CDR3 consists of 13 residues. Germline loops: CDR1 ENHRY, CDR2 SYGVKD. V dropped 9 bases and J dropped 5; count of bases not matched to a gene: 8. CDR3 sequence reads: CAIRAGAEETQYF. The CDR3 DNA reads TGTGCCATTAGAGCGGGAGCAGAGGAGACCCAGTACTTC.

V and J are TRBV10-3 and TRBJ2-4, with D tentatively TRBD1 or TRBD2 (5 bases each). Between the trimmed V and J ends, which lost 0 bases and 7 bases, there was a span of 13 bases. Germline V CDR1 and CDR2: ENHRY, SYGVKD. The CDR3 runs to 15 residues. The CDR3 DNA follows: TGTGCCATCAGTGAGTCGGGGGTAAGAGGGAACATTCAGTACTTC. It yields the protein CAISESGVRGNIQYF.

The V and J genes are TRBV5-1 and TRBJ2-7; D not resolved. Germline-derived CDR1 and CDR2 are SGHRS and YFSETQ. This CDR3 contains 14 residues. The V gene lost 0 bases and the J gene lost 2 bases, with 9 bases spanning the gap. CDR3 sequence: CASSLALSPYEQYF. DNA for the CDR3: TGCGCCAGCAGCTTGGCCTTGTCCCCCTACGAGCAGTACTTC.

CDR3 in amino acids: CASSGQISTEAFF. CDR3 DNA sequence: TGTGCCAGCAGCGGACAGATAAGCACTGAAGCTTTCTTT. This rearrangement joins TRBV9 to TRBJ1-1, with D possibly matching TRBD1 (5 bases). The germline gives CDR1 SGDLS, CDR2 YYNGEE. The CDR3 length is 13 residues. Trimming took 3 bases from V and 4 from J, leaving 10 bases between them.

V gene TRBV4-3 combines with J gene TRBJ2-7; D ambiguous. V lost 2 bases and J 3 bases, leaving 14 bases between the germline ends. From germline, CDR1 is LGHNA and CDR2 YSLEER. The CDR3 length is 15 residues. CDR3 residues: CASSQSRFQSYEQYF. The CDR3 nucleotides read TGCGCCAGCAGCCAATCCAGGTTCCAGAGCTACGAGCAGTACTTC.

The rearrangement links TRBV30 to TRBJ2-3, with 7 bases matching TRBD1. Germline V gene lookup returns CDR1 GTSNPN and CDR2 SVGIG (reference sequence). This CDR3 has 14 amino acids. Unmatched junction bases numbered 7, after V lost 5 bases and J lost 2 bases. The CDR3 DNA reads as TGTGCCTGGGGCCGGGACAGAAACACAGATACGCAGTATTTT. This translates into CAWGRDRNTDTQYF.

The chain joins TRBV30 to TRBJ2-7; 7 nucleotides match TRBD2. Per germline, CDR1 GTSNPN and CDR2 SVGIG (reference sequence). The CDR3 has 14 amino acids. The V gene end was trimmed by 0 bases and the J gene end by 6 bases; junction bases not matched to a gene: 8. The CDR3 reads CAWSVSGNLGEQYF. DNA of the CDR3: TGTGCCTGGAGTGTAAGCGGGAATCTCGGCGAGCAGTACTTC.

The rearrangement joins TRBV27 to TRBJ2-2, with TRBD2 matching 8 bases. Losses at the gene ends were 8 bases for V and 7 bases for J; bases not matched to a gene: 9. Per germline, CDR1 MNHEY and CDR2 SMNVEV (reference sequence). CDR3 length: 14 residues. The CDR3 nucleotides are TGTGCCAGCCAGCGGGAGTTGATCATCGGGGAGCTGTTTTTT. It yields the protein CASQRELIIGELFF.

The sample holds one count of this clone. The rearrangement links TRBV7-8 to TRBJ1-5; D is undetermined. V lost 2 bases, J lost 0 bases, and 11 bases lay in between. The V gene's germline CDR1 is SGHVS and CDR2 FQNEAQ. The CDR3 totals 16 residues. CDR3 in amino acids: CASSLRRTYSNQPQHF. DNA for the CDR3: TGTGCCAGCAGCTTACGGCGGACTTATAGCAATCAGCCCCAGCATTTT.

V is TRBV14 and J is TRBJ2-5; perhaps D is TRBD1 or TRBD2 (5 bases each). The germline V gene encodes CDR1 SGHDN and CDR2 FVKESK. CDR3 length: 15 amino acids. V lost 1 base and J 4 bases, leaving 13 bases between the germline ends. For the CDR3, the DNA is TGTGCCAGCAGCCAAGTGGAAGGGGCGGGAGAGACCCAGTACTTC. It codes for CASSQVEGAGETQYF. Looking up the rest from reference TRBV14 and TRBJ2-5 gives the full variable domain: EAGVTQFPSHSVIEKGQTVTLRCDPISGHDNLYWYRRVMGKEIKFLLHFVKESKQDESGMPNNRFLAERTGGTYSTLKVQPAELEDSGVYFCASSQVEGAGETQYFGPGTRLLVL.

The rearrangement uses TRBV19 and TRBJ1-4; D may be TRBD1 (6 bases). The CDR3 consists of 16 residues. Germline CDR1 LNHDA, CDR2 SQIVND (reference sequence). The V gene lost 2 bases and the J gene lost 0 bases, with 10 bases spanning the gap. CDR3 nucleotide sequence: TGTGCCAGTAGTATAACAGGGAGTGCAACTAATGAAAAACTGTTTTTT. Translation: CASSITGSATNEKLFF.

The genes are TRBV7-8 and TRBJ2-1; the D gene could be TRBD1 or TRBD2 (5 bases each). Trimming cost V 9 bases and J 0 bases, with 18 bases left between them. Germline V gene sequence: CDR1 SGHVS, CDR2 FQNEAQ. The CDR3 extends over 16 amino acids. The CDR3 nucleotides read TGTGCCAGTATCCAGACGGGGACGAGCTCCTACAATGAGCAGTTCTTC. Translating gives CASIQTGTSSYNEQFF.

J is TRBJ2-7 and V is TRBV6-5, with D possibly being TRBD2 (6 bases). The CDR3 extends over 15 amino acids. Deletions cut 6 bases from V and 3 bases from J, with 18 bases between. Germline V CDR1 and CDR2: MNHEY, SVGAGI. CDR3 region: CASSTRGTVYYEQYF. DNA of the CDR3: TGTGCCAGCAGCACACGGGGGACCGTCTACTACGAGCAGTACTTC.

J is TRBJ2-1 and V is TRBV23-1, with no clear D. TRBV23-1 is placed among ORFs of uncertain function. The CDR3 is 19 amino acids. Trimming stripped 2 bases from V and 0 bases from J, with 20 bases between. CDR3 sequence (DNA): TGCGCCAGCAGTCAAACTCGGCTCGGTCAGGTCAGCTCCTACAATGAGCAGTTCTTC. Translating it yields CASSQTRLGQVSSYNEQFF.

The V gene is TRBV28, the J gene TRBJ2-1; 8 bases are shared with TRBD2. This CDR3 is built from 15 residues. The V and J ends lost 5 bases and 5 bases, in that order; junction bases with no gene match: 8. Germline V gene data show CDR1 as MDHEN and CDR2 as SYDVKM. The CDR3 sequence: CASSVAGGQHNEQFF. CDR3 in DNA: TGTGCCAGCAGTGTGGCGGGGGGCCAACACAATGAGCAGTTCTTC.

The chain is built from TRBV6-6 and TRBJ2-1; D perhaps matches TRBD2 (6 bases). V was pared by 3 bases and J by 3 bases, with 9 bases between. CDR3 length: 14 residues. Germline V gives CDR1 MNHNY, CDR2 SVGAGI (reference sequence). This chain's CDR3 is CASSYRDFYNEQFF. CDR3 nucleotides: TGTGCCAGCAGTTATCGGGACTTCTACAATGAGCAGTTCTTC.

The rearrangement links TRBV9 to TRBJ2-7; 9 nucleotides align to TRBD1. The J segment lost 5 bases and the V segment lost 3 bases, leaving 6 bases of the junction unmatched. The germline V gene has CDR1 SGDLS and CDR2 YYNGEE. This CDR3 comprises 14 residues. The CDR3 loop is CASSAGTGFNEQYF. CDR3 nucleotides: TGTGCCAGCAGCGCCGGGACAGGGTTCAACGAGCAGTACTTC. The whole variable domain, filled in from reference TRBV9 and TRBJ2-7, reads DSGVTQTPKHLITATGQRVTLRCSPRSGDLSVYWYQQSLDQGLQFLIQYYNGEERAKGNILERFSAQQFPDLHSELNLSSLELGDSALYFCASSAGTGFNEQYFGPGTRLTVT.